This TCR beta chain was captured by sequencing in a study of shared clonotypes between healthy human individuals. Study at large: The study drew on a couple of women and a few men aged 18 to 49 as donors. Overall study findings and caveats: Donor scarcity curtailed the genetic and exposure-history diversity represented herein.

Naive-designated CD8 cells lacked CD45RO, were positively enriched for CCR7, and omitted terminally differentiated effector memory CD45RA+ cells. Healthy HIV-negative adults with no recent acute infections or vaccinations were recruited as donors. In the authors' methods: Junction-only sequences without quality scores came from ImmunoSEQ, so filtering differed. Data came from immunoSEQ multiplex PCR; TCRdb stores just in-frame clones and leaves some out. D and trimming were read from the DNA, whereas the V and J calls and clone size are those reported in that table. Among roughly 2,000,000 clones listed, around 93% were seen once. This CDR3 is 13 amino acids long. Looked up from germline, CDR1 is SEHNR and CDR2 is FQNEAQ (reference sequence). A note on this clone: Its antigen is as yet unknown.

The chain uses TRBV7-9 and TRBJ2-7; TRBD2 matches 9 bases. The sequenced sample consisted of naive CD8+ T cells from PBMCs. This sequence originates from a man younger than 35 in good health. Some clones in this sample may be carry-over from other donors' samples. The CDR3 bases are TGTGCGTACAGCGGGGGGATCTCCTACGAGCAGTACTTC. Protein: CAYSGGISYEQYF. Full variable domain (remainder filled in from reference TRBV7-9 and TRBJ2-7): DTGVSQNPRHKITKRGQNVTFRCDPISEHNRLYWYRQTLGQGPEFLTYFQNEAQLEKSRLLSDRFSAERPKGSFSTLEIQRTEQGDSAMYLCAYSGGISYEQYFGPGTRLTVT.